The rows below give T cell receptor beta chains drawn from one sample of a study of T cells in Graves' hyperthyroidism and ophthalmopathy. TCRdb re-called the multiplex PCR reads through MiXCR, storing one row per CDR3 protein. The sample yields under 350,000 distinct CDR3 sequences, 15% to 20% seen once. Specimen: blood. Source of these receptors: a woman aged 45-65 years with Graves' hyperthyroidism. CDR3s include the opening cysteine and the closing phenylalanine or tryptophan. The D gene is left open where the match is weak. Clone size is stated in some rows and not others, as once, few, many or a class when expanded.

.	13	TRBV3-1	TRBJ1-6	many	TGTGCCAGCAGCCAACGTGGGGATTCACCCCTCCACTTT	CASSQRGDSPLHF
.	13	TRBV29-1	TRBJ2-5	.	TGCAGCGTTGAAGCTGCGACTAGCAGGGGCCAGTACTTC	CSVEAATSRGQYF
TRBD1	15	TRBV9	TRBJ1-2	.	TGTGCCAGCAGCGGGGACAGGGGAGTCGACTATGGCTACACCTTC	CASSGDRGVDYGYTF
TRBD2	15	TRBV28	TRBJ2-1	many	TGTGCCAGCCTCGGCGGGAGAGGTTCCTACAATGAGCAGTTCTTC	CASLGGRGSYNEQFF
.	14	TRBV7-2	TRBJ1-1	many	TGTGCCAGCAGCTTAGAAGAGGGTTGGACTGAAGCTTTCTTT	CASSLEEGWTEAFF
TRBD1	15	TRBV30	TRBJ1-1	many	TGTGCCTGGAAGAGAAAACAGGGGGCATACACTGAAGCTTTCTTT	CAWKRKQGAYTEAFF
.	16	TRBV6-2/TRBV6-3	TRBJ2-6	.	TGTGCCAGCAGCCTCGCCAGCCTTGGGGGGGCCAACGTCCTGACTTTC	CASSLASLGGANVLTF
.	12	TRBV20-1	TRBJ2-5	many	TGCAGTGCCAGAGCAGCTCAAGAGACCCAGTACTTC	CSARAAQETQYF
TRBD2	19	TRBV29-1	TRBJ2-1	.	TGCAGCGTTGTGGATCCGGGTAGCGGGGGGGCATCAGACTACAATGAGCAGTTCTTC	CSVVDPGSGGASDYNEQFF
.	15	TRBV5-1	TRBJ2-5	.	TGCGCCAGCAGCCCGGGGGGCGGGGGCGCCGAGACCCAGTACTTC	CASSPGGGGAETQYF
.	15	TRBV6-1	TRBJ2-1	.	TGTGCCAGCAGTAATACTAGGTCCGGCGACAATGAGCAGTTCTTC	CASSNTRSGDNEQFF
.	12	TRBV11-2	TRBJ2-3	many	TGTGCCAGCAGCTCCTCGGGAGATACGCAGTATTTT	CASSSSGDTQYF
.	16	TRBV20-1	TRBJ2-3	many	TGCAGTGCTAGGGCCAACATGCAGGGAACCACAGATACGCAGTATTTT	CSARANMQGTTDTQYF
TRBD2	13	TRBV7-3	TRBJ2-1	many	TGTGCCAGCAGCTTAGCGGGGGTAGATGAGCAGTTCTTC	CASSLAGVDEQFF
TRBD2	14	TRBV11-1	TRBJ2-1	many	TGTGCCAGCAGCTTACGGACTAGCGGGAGCGAGCAGTTCTTC	CASSLRTSGSEQFF
TRBD1	14	TRBV6-2/TRBV6-3	TRBJ1-2	many	TGTGCCAGCAGTTGGGACAGGGGTGCCTATGGCTACACCTTC	CASSWDRGAYGYTF